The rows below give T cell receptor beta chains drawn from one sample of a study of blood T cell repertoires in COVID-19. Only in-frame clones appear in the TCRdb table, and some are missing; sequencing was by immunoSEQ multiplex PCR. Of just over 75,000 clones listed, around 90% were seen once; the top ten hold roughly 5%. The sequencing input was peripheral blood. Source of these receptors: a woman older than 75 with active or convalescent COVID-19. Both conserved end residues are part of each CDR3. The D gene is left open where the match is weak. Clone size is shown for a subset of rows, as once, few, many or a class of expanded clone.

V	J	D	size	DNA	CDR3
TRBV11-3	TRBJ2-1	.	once	TGTGCCAGCAGCTTACGTTGGGGAAGGGGCAATGAGCAGTTCTTC	CASSLRWGRGNEQFF
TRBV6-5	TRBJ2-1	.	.	TGTGCCAGCAGTACATCAAATAGCGGCAAGTCGTTCTTC	CASSTSNSGKSFF
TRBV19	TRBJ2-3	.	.	TGTGCCAGTAGTCGGCAGGGGCGAGCAGATACGCAGTATTTT	CASSRQGRADTQYF
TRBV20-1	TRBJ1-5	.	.	TGCAGTGCTAGTAGCAGCGCCAATCAGCCCCAGCATTTT	CSASSSANQPQHF
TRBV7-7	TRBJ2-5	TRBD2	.	TGTGCCAGCAGCTCCGGACTAGCGGGGGTCCAAGAGACCCAGTACTTC	CASSSGLAGVQETQYF
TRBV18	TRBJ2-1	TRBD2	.	TGTGCCAGCTCACCACTGACTAGCAACAATGAGCAGTTCTTC	CASSPLTSNNEQFF
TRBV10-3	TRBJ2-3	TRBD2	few	TGTGCCATCAGGAGGACTAGCGGGGGGAGGACAGATACGCAGTATTTT	CAIRRTSGGRTDTQYF
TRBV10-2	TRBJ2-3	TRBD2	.	TGCGCCAGCTGCGGGAGGGGCGTCAGCACAGATACGCAGTATTTT	CASCGRGVSTDTQYF
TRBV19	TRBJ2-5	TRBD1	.	TGTGCCAGTAGTATCATGGGGACAGGGGTAAGAACCCAGTACTTC	CASSIMGTGVRTQYF
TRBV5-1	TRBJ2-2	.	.	TGCGCCAGCAGCTTGGGCGGGACGTTCGCGCGCGGGGAGCTGTTTTTT	CASSLGGTFARGELFF
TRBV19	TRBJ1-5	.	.	TGTGCCAGTAGTATACGTGGAGGGTTGGGTCAGCCCCAGCATTTT	CASSIRGGLGQPQHF
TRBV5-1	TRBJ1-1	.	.	TGCGCCAGCAGCTTGTACCGGGGGTTGAACACTGAAGCTTTCTTT	CASSLYRGLNTEAFF
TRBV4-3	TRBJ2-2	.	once	TGCGCCAGCAGCCAAGATGCCCGGGGCGGGGAGCTGTTTTTT	CASSQDARGGELFF
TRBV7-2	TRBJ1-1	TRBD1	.	TGTGCCAGCAGCTTAGGGAGACAGGGGATAGGCGGCACTGAAGCTTTCTTT	CASSLGRQGIGGTEAFF
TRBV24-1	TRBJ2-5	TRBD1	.	TGTGCCACCAGTGATTCTCACAGGGGCATGCAAGAGACCCAGTACTTC	CATSDSHRGMQETQYF
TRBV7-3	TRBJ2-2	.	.	TGTGCCAGCAGCGGCCAGACAGGCACCGGGGAGCTGTTTTTT	CASSGQTGTGELFF
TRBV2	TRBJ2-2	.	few	TGTGCCAGCAGGGGGGTGGACTACCTCTCGAACACCGGGGAGCTGTTTTTT	CASRGVDYLSNTGELFF
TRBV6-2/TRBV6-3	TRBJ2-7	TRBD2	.	TGTGCCAGCAGCCCCCATTCGACTAGCGTGAGCTCCTACGAGCAGTACTTC	CASSPHSTSVSSYEQYF
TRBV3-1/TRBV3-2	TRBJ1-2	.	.	TGTGCCAGCAGCCATGCAGGGGCGGACTATGGCTACACCTTC	CASSHAGADYGYTF
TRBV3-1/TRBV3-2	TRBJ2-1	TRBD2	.	TGTGCCAGCAGCCAAGATCAACTAGCGGGAGGGTACAATGAGCAGTTCTTC	CASSQDQLAGGYNEQFF
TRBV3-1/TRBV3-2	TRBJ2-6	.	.	TGTGCCAGCAGCCAAGTGGGGCTCCGCGGTTCCGGGGCCAACGTCCTGACTTTC	CASSQVGLRGSGANVLTF
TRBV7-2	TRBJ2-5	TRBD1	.	TGTGCCAGCAGTGCGGACAGGGGATTTTGGGAGACCCAGTACTTC	CASSADRGFWETQYF
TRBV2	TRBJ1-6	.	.	TGTGCCAGCAGACCGACAGGACCCCTTTATAATTCACCCCTCCACTTT	CASRPTGPLYNSPLHF
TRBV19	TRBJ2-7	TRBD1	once	TGTGCCAGTAGTAGGGGACAGGGGACTCTCCACGAGCAGTACTTC	CASSRGQGTLHEQYF
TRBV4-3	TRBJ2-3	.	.	TGCGCCAGCAGCCATGGTTGGGGGGAGCTTGGCACAGATACGCAGTATTTT	CASSHGWGELGTDTQYF
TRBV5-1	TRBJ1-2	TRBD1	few	TGCGCCAGCAGCGCCGACAGGGCTGGGAACTATGGCTACACCTTC	CASSADRAGNYGYTF
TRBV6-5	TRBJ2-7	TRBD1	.	TGTGCCAGCAGTTACGGGACAGGGGATAACGAGCAGTACTTC	CASSYGTGDNEQYF
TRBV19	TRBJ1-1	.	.	TGTGCCAGTAGTATAGATTTCAGGGCCGCTGAAGCTTTCTTT	CASSIDFRAAEAFF
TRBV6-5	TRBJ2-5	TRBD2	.	TGTGCCAGCAGTTATACCGCTAGCGGGGGCCAAGAGACCCAGTACTTC	CASSYTASGGQETQYF
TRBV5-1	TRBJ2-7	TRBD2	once	TGCGCCAGCGCTAGCGGGCCAACTTCCTCCTACGAGCAGTACTTC	CASASGPTSSYEQYF
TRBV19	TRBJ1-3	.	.	TGTGCCAGTAGTGTACAGGGAGCCTCTGGAAACACCATATATTTT	CASSVQGASGNTIYF
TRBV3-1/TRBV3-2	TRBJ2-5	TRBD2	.	TGTGCCAGCAGCCATCGGTCTCCGAGTGGACTAGGGCAGAAGACCCAGTACTTC	CASSHRSPSGLGQKTQYF
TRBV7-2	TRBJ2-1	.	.	TGTGCCAGCAGCCCCCACGGAGGAGCCTACAATGAGCAGTTCTTC	CASSPHGGAYNEQFF
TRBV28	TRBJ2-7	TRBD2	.	TGTGCCAGCCACCGGGCTAGCGGATCCTACGAGCAGTACTTC	CASHRASGSYEQYF
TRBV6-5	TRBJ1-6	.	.	TGTGCCAGCAGGAGCGGACTCTATAATTCACCCCTCCACTTT	CASRSGLYNSPLHF
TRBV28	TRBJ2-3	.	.	TGTGCCAGCAGTTTACTCGCAGATACGCAGTATTTT	CASSLLADTQYF
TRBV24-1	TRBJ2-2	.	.	TGTGCCACCAGTGGGTCCACTCACACCGGGGAGCTGTTTTTT	CATSGSTHTGELFF
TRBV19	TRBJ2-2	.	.	TGTGCCAGTAGTGGCGGTATTCACACCGGGGAGCTGTTTTTT	CASSGGIHTGELFF
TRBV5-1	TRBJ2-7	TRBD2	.	TGCGCCAGCAGCTTGGCCGGGACTAGTGTATACGAGCAGTACTTC	CASSLAGTSVYEQYF
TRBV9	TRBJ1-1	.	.	TGTGCCAGCAGCGTAGCCGGAGGGAGCACTGAAGCTTTCTTT	CASSVAGGSTEAFF
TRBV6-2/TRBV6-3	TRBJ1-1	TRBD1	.	TGTGCCAGCACCCCACCTTCGGACAGGGCAAGCACTGAAGCTTTCTTT	CASTPPSDRASTEAFF
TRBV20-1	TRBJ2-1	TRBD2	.	TGCAGTGCTACTGACGGGACTAGTGGTTCTGGAAATGAGCAGTTCTTC	CSATDGTSGSGNEQFF
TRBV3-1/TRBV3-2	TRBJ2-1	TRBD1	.	TGTGCCAGCAGCCCCGGACAGGGGCCCTACAATGAGCAGTTCTTC	CASSPGQGPYNEQFF
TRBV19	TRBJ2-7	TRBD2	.	TGTGCCAGTAGTATTCGCGGGACTAGCGGATTCTACGAGCAGTACTTC	CASSIRGTSGFYEQYF
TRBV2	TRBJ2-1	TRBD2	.	TGTGCCAGCAGCTCCAGACTAGCGGGTTCCTACAATGAGCAGTTCTTC	CASSSRLAGSYNEQFF
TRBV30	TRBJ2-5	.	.	TGTGCCTGGAGTGTAGGTGGGGCAGAGACCCAGTACTTC	CAWSVGGAETQYF
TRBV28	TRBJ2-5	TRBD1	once	TGTGCCAGCAGAACACAGGGGATAAAGACCCAGTACTTC	CASRTQGIKTQYF
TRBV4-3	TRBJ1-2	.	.	TGCGCCAGCAGCCAAGAGAGGGGGTACAGCTATGGCTACACCTTC	CASSQERGYSYGYTF
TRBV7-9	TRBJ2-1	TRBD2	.	TGTGCCAGCAGGTCTCAAGGGCTAGCGGGAGTTGGCGGCTACAATGAGCAGTTCTTC	CASRSQGLAGVGGYNEQFF
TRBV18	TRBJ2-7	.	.	TGTGCCAGCTCACCAGCAGACAGTGCCTACGAGCAGTACTTC	CASSPADSAYEQYF
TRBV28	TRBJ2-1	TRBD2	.	TGTGCCAGCAGTCGCGGGAGGGCCTACAATGAGCAGTTCTTC	CASSRGRAYNEQFF
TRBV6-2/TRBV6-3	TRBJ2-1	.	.	TGTGCCAGCAGCGATAGGGGGAGACGGAGCTCCTACAATGAGCAGTTCTTC	CASSDRGRRSSYNEQFF
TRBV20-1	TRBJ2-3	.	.	TGCAGTGCTAGTCGAAAATCAAGTGGGCAGTCTAGCACAGATACGCAGTATTTT	CSASRKSSGQSSTDTQYF
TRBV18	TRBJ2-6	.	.	TGTGCCAGCTCACTTACCGGAGAGTCGGCTGGGGCCAACGTCCTGACTTTC	CASSLTGESAGANVLTF
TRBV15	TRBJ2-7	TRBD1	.	TGTGCCACCAGCCGGGTGCAGGGGGCTTTCGAGCAGTACTTC	CATSRVQGAFEQYF
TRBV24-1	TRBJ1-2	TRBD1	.	TGTGCCACCAGTGATTTACAGGGGCGTCTAGGTGGCTACACCTTC	CATSDLQGRLGGYTF
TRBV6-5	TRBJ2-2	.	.	TGTGCCAGTAGAGAGACCGCGGGGACCGGGGAGCTGTTTTTT	CASRETAGTGELFF
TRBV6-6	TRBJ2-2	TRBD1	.	TGTGCCAGCAGCCTAGACAGGGTCTCATTGTCCGTCGTTAGGGCCGGGGAGCTGTTTTTT	CASSLDRVSLSVVRAGELFF
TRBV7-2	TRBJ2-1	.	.	TGTGCCAGCAGGTATTTTGATGAGCAGTTCTTC	CASRYFDEQFF